The clone carrying this T cell receptor (beta chain) was counted many times. The antigen is not known. This sample is part of a study of T cells after yellow fever vaccination. Study-level information: For low cell numbers, libraries were made with SMART-Seq v4 Ultra Low Input. Overall study findings and caveats: Post-booster repertoires again held most primary-vaccination clones (roughly 95% CD4, around 90% CD8). Highly abundant clonotypes carried over from the bulk population could end up in FACS-sorted repertoires as contaminants.

TCRdb used MiXCR to reprocess the 5' RACE reads, holding one entry per CDR3 protein. This sample has about 68,000 distinct CDR3 sequences; about 6% occur once, and the top ten carry 35% to 40%. CDR1 DFQATT and CDR2 SNEGSKA come from the germline V gene (reference sequence). The CDR3 is made up of 11 amino acids. Trimming shortened V by 0 bases and J by 8 bases, and 6 bases separated the two germline ends. The sequence was obtained from a man in his late teens or twenties who received the YFV17D yellow fever vaccine. This chain connects TRBV20-1 to TRBJ2-3; D is perhaps TRBD1 or TRBD2 (5 bases each). The sequenced sample was CD8+ T cells sorted from PBMCs, obtained about 41 days after the first yellow fever vaccination. In DNA form, the CDR3 reads TGCAGTGCTAGAGATGGGGGTACGCAGTATTTT. Its translation: CSARDGGTQYF.